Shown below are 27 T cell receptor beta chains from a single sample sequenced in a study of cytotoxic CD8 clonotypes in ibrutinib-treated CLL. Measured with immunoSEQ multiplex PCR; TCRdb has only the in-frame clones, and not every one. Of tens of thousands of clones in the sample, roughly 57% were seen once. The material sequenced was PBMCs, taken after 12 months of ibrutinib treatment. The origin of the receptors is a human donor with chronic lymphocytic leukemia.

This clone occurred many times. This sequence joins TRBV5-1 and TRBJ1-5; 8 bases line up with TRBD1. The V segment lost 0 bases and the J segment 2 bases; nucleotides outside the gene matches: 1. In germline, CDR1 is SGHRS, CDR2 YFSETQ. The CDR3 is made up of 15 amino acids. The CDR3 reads CASSLAGGRNQPQHF. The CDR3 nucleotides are TGCGCCAGCAGCTTGGCAGGGGGCCGCAATCAGCCCCAGCATTTT.

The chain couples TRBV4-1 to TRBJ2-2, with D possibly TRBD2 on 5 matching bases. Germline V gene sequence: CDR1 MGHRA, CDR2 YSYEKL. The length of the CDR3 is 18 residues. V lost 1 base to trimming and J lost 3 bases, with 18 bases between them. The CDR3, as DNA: TGCGCCAGCAGCCAAGGTGCACCTGAGGACTCCCACACCGGGGAGCTGTTTTTT. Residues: CASSQGAPEDSHTGELFF.

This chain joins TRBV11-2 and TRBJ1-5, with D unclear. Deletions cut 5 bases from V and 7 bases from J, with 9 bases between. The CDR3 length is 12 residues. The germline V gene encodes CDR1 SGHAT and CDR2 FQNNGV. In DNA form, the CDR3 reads TGTGCCAGCAGCCATGCGGGGCAGCCCCAGCATTTT. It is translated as CASSHAGQPQHF.

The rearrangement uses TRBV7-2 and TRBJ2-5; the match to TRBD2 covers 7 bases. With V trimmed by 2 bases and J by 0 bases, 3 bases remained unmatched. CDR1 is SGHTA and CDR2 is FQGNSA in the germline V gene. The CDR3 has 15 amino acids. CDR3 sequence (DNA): TGTGCCAGCAGCTTATGGCGGGAGTACCAAGAGACCCAGTACTTC. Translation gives CASSLWREYQETQYF.

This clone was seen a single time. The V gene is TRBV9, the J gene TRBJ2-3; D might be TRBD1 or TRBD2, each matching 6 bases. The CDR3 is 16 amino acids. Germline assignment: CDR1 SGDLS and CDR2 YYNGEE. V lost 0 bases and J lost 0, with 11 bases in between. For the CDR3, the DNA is TGTGCCAGCAGCGTAGTGGGGGGCGGTAGCACAGATACGCAGTATTTT. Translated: CASSVVGGGSTDTQYF.

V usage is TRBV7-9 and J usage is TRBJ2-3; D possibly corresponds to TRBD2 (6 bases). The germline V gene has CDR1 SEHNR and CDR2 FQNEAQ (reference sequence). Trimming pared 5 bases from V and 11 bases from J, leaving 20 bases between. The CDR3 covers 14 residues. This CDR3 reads CASSPRGDPRGQYF. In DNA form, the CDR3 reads TGTGCCAGCAGCCCCCGCGGGGACCCACGGGGGCAGTATTTT.

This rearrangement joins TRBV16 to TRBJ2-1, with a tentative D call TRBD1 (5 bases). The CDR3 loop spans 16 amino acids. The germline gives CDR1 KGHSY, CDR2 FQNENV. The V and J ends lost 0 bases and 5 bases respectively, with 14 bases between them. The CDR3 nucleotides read TGTGCCAGCAGCCAATCCCGGACACCGATAAACAATGAGCAGTTCTTC. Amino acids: CASSQSRTPINNEQFF.

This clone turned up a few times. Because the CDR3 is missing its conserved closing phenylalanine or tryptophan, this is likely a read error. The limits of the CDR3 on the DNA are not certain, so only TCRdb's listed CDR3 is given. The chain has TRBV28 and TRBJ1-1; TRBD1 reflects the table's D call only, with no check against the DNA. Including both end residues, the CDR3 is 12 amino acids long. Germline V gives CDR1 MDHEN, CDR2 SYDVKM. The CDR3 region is CASSLGGQGHVR.

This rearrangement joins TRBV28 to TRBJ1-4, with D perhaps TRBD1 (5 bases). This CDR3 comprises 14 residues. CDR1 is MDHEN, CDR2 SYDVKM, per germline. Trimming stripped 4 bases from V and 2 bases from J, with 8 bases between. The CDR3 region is CASSYWGTNEKLFF. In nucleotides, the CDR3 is TGTGCCAGCAGTTACTGGGGGACTAATGAAAAACTGTTTTTT. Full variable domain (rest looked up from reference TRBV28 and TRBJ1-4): DVKVTQSSRYLVKRTGEKVFLECVQDMDHENMFWYRQDPGLGLRLIYFSYDVKMKEKGDIPEGYSVSREKKERFSLILESASTNQTSMYLCASSYWGTNEKLFFGSGTQLSVL.

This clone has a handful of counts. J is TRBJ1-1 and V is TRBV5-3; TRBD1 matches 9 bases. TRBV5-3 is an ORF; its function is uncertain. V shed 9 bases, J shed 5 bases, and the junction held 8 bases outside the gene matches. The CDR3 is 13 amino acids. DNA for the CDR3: TGTGCCACCAAAAGACAGGGGGGGACTGAAGCTTTCTTT. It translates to CATKRQGGTEAFF.

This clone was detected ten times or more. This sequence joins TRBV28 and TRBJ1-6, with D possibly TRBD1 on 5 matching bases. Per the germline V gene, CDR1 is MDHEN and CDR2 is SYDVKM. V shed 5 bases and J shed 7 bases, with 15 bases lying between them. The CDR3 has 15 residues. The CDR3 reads CASSSPRGLNSPLHF. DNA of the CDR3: TGTGCCAGCAGTAGCCCCCGGGGGTTAAATTCACCCCTCCACTTT.

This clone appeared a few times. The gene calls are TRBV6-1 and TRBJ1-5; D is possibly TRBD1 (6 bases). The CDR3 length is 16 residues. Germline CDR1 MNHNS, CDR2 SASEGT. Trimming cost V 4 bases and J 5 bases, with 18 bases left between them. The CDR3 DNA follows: TGTGCCAGCAGTGCATCGGGCAGGGGAATCGATCAGCCCCAGCATTTT. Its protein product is CASSASGRGIDQPQHF.

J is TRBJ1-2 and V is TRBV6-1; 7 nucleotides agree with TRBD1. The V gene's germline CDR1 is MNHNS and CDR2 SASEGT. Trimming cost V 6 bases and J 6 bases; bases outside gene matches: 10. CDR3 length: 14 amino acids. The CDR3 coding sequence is TGTGCCAGCAGGGAGGGGGCGAAGATGGATGGCTACACCTTC. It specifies CASREGAKMDGYTF.

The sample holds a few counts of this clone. CDR3 amino acids: CASSDTGVYEQYV. The CDR3 DNA reads as TGTGCCAGCAGTGATACAGGAGTCTACGAGCAGTACGTC. The V and J genes are TRBV6-1 and TRBJ2-7, with a weak D call TRBD1 (5 bases). V lost 3 bases to trimming and J lost 3 bases, with 9 bases between them. The V gene's germline CDR1 is MNHNS and CDR2 SASEGT. There are 13 residues in the CDR3.

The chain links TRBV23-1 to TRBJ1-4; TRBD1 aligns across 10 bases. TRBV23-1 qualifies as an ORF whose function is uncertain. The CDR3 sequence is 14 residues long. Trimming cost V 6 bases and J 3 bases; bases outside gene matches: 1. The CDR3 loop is CASSGTGANEKLFF. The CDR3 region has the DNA TGCGCCAGCAGCGGGACAGGGGCTAATGAAAAACTGTTTTTT.

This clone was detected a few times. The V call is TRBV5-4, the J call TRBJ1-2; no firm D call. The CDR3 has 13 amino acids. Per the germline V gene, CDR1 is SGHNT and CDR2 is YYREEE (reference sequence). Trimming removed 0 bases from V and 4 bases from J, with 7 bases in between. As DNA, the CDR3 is TGTGCCAGCAGCTTGGGGGCGTCCTATGGCTACACCTTC. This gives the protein CASSLGASYGYTF.

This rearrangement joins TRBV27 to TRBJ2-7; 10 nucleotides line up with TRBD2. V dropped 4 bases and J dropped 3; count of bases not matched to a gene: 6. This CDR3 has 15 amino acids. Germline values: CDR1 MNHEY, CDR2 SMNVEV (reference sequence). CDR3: CASSWLAGDNYEQYF. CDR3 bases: TGTGCCAGCAGTTGGCTAGCGGGGGACAACTACGAGCAGTACTTC.

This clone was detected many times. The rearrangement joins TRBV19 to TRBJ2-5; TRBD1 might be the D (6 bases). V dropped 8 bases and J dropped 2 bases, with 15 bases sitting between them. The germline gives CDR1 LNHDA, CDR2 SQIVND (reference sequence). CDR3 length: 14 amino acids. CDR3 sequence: CASSRGLRQETQYF. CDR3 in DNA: TGTGCCAGTTCCAGGGGTTTAAGGCAAGAGACCCAGTACTTC.

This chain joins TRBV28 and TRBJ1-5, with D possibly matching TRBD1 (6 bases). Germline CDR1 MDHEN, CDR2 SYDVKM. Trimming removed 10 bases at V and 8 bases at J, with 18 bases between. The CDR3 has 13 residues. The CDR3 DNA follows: TGTGCCATCACGGGAGGGGGGGAGAAGCCCCAGCATTTT. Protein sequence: CAITGGGEKPQHF.

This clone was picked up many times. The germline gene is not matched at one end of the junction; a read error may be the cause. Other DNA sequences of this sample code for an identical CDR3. The CDR3 loop is CASSRRAEKLFF. Here the CDR3 DNA reads TGTGCCAGCAGCCGTAGGGCCGAAAAACTGTTTTTT. This chain joins TRBV5-1 and TRBJ1-4, with unresolved D. This CDR3 is 12 amino acids long. Per the germline V gene, CDR1 is SGHRS and CDR2 is YFSETQ.

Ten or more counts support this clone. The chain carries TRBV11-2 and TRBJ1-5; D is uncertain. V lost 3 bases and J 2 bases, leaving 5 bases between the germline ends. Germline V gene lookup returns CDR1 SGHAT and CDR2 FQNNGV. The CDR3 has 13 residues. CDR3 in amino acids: CASSFGGNQPQHF. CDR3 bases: TGTGCCAGCAGCTTCGGGGGCAATCAGCCCCAGCATTTT.

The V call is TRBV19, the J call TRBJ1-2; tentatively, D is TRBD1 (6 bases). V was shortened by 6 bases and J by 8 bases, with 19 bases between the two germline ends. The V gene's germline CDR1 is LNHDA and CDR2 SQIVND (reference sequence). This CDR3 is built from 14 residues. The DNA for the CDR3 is TGTGCCAGTAGGCTCACAGGGACGGCGGGCGGCTACACCTTC. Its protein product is CASRLTGTAGGYTF.

This CDR3 reads CASKAVMGGDTDTQYF. The CDR3 DNA is TGTGCCAGCAAAGCCGTTATGGGGGGGGACACAGATACGCAGTATTTT. This chain uses TRBV19 with TRBJ2-3; TRBD2 aligns across 7 bases. Germline V CDR1 and CDR2: LNHDA, SQIVND (reference sequence). This CDR3 is 16 amino acids long. V lost 9 bases to trimming and J lost 2 bases; unmatched junction nucleotides: 14.

The CDR3 nucleotides read TGCGCCAGCAGCTTGTGGGGGAACTCACAGAAAAACTCTGGAAACACCATATATTTT. This gives the protein CASSLWGNSQKNSGNTIYF. V and J are TRBV5-1 and TRBJ1-3; tentative D call: TRBD1 (5 bases). Trimming pared 1 base from V and 0 bases from J, leaving 20 bases between. The germline gives CDR1 SGHRS, CDR2 YFSETQ. The CDR3 spans 19 residues. Supplemented by reference TRBV5-1 and TRBJ1-3, the full variable domain reads KAGVTQTPRYLIKTRGQQVTLSCSPISGHRSVSWYQQTPGQGLQFLFEYFSETQRNKGNFPGRFSGRQFSNSRSEMNVSTLELGDSALYLCASSLWGNSQKNSGNTIYFGEGSWLTVV.

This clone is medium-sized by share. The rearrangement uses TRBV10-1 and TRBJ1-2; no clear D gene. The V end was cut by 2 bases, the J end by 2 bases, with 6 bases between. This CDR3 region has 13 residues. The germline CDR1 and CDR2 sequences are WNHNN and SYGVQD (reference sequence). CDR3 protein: CASSEEVNYGYTF. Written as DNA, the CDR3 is TGCGCCAGCAGTGAGGAGGTGAACTATGGCTACACCTTC.

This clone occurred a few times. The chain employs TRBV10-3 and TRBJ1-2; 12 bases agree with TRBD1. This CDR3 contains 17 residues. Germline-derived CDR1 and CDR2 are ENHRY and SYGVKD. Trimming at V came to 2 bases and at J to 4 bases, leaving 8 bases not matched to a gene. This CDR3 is CAISEPGQGATSYGYTF. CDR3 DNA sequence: TGTGCCATCAGTGAGCCGGGACAGGGGGCCACTTCCTATGGCTACACCTTC.

CDR3 sequence: CASSTSRGNSRYEQYV. DNA for the CDR3: TGTGCCAGCAGTACCTCTCGGGGTAATAGTCGATACGAGCAGTACGTC. The chain joins TRBV5-6 to TRBJ2-7, with a weak D call TRBD2 (5 bases). The germline CDR1 and CDR2 sequences are SGHDT and YYEEEE. Between the trimmed V and J ends, which lost 5 bases and 4 bases, there was a span of 22 bases. This CDR3 has 16 residues.